The rows below give T cell receptor beta chains drawn from one sample of a study of radiation and T cells in renal cell carcinoma. Data came from immunoSEQ multiplex PCR; TCRdb stores just in-frame clones and leaves some out. The sample comprises around 99,000 clones, around 83% of which are singletons, and less than 7.5% rests with the top ten. Source: blood, taken from a patient whose treatment included radiotherapy and nephrectomy. The receptors shown here come from a man aged 55-75 years with renal cell carcinoma. The CDR3 runs from the conserved cysteine through the conserved F or W. A D gene is named only where the DNA matches it firmly. Clone size is stated in some rows and not others, as once, few, many or a class when expanded.

NA,TRBV5-1,NA,TRBJ2-7,TGCGCCAGCAGCTCCGGACAACCCTCTCGCGAGCAGTACTTC,CASSSGQPSREQYF
NA,TRBV5-1,NA,TRBJ1-2,TGCGCCAGCAGCTACCCAGGGTTTTCGGCTGGCTACACCTTC,CASSYPGFSAGYTF
NA,TRBV11-1,NA,TRBJ1-1,TGTGCCAGCAGCTTAACGGGACGGAAAAACACTGAAGCTTTCTTT,CASSLTGRKNTEAFF
NA,TRBV27,NA,TRBJ1-5,TGTGCCAGCCGGGGGGGAGGCGGCAATCAGCCCCAGCATTTT,CASRGGGGNQPQHF
NA,TRBV9,NA,TRBJ2-2,TGTGCCAGCAGCGTAGCTAGCTCTAGCGCGAACACCGGGGAGCTGTTTTTT,CASSVASSSANTGELFF
TRBD1,TRBV4-1,NA,TRBJ1-5,TGCGCCAGCAGCCGAAGCCCGGGACAGGGCAAGCCCCAGCATTTT,CASSRSPGQGKPQHF
NA,TRBV14,NA,TRBJ2-7,TGTGCCAGCAGCCAAGTTCAGGGGATCCGCTACGAGCAGTACTTC,CASSQVQGIRYEQYF
NA,TRBV29-1,NA,TRBJ2-1,TGCAGCGTTGAAGGGCTAGCTGGAAGCTCCTACAATGAGCAGTTCTTC,CSVEGLAGSSYNEQFF
TRBD1,TRBV5-1,NA,TRBJ1-1,TGCGCCAGCAGCCCGGGGACAGGGGGGAACACTGAAGCTTTCTTT,CASSPGTGGNTEAFF
TRBD1,TRBV28,NA,TRBJ1-2,TGTGCCAGCATCAAAGACAGGGGAGGCGGCTACACCTTC,CASIKDRGGGYTF
NA,TRBV11-2,NA,TRBJ1-4,TGTGCCAGCAGCCCCGTGTTGGGCGAAAAACTGTTTTTT,CASSPVLGEKLFF
TRBD1,TRBV5-8,NA,TRBJ1-2,TGTGCCAGCAGCCCGTTTACAGGGGACGGCTACACCTTC,CASSPFTGDGYTF
NA,TRBV9,NA,TRBJ2-2,TGTGCCAGCAGCCCCCGGGCAGGAGGAGGGAACACCGGGGAGCTGTTTTTT,CASSPRAGGGNTGELFF
NA,TRBV19,NA,TRBJ1-1,TGTGCCAGTAGTGCGGACCAGGGTGCTGAAGCTTTCTTT,CASSADQGAEAFF
NA,TRBV28,few,TRBJ1-4,TGTGCCAGCAGTTTTCTCTTACAGAGGGGTCCAACTAATGAAAAACTGTTTTTT,CASSFLLQRGPTNEKLFF
NA,TRBV21-1,many,TRBJ1-2,TGTGCCAGCAGCAAAGTCCTACGGGGGTCCGGCTATGGCTACACCTTC,CASSKVLRGSGYGYTF
TRBD2,TRBV6-1,NA,TRBJ2-1,TGTGCCAGCAGTGAAAGGCGGGGGGCTCTCTACAATGAGCAGTTCTTC,CASSERRGALYNEQFF
NA,TRBV28,NA,TRBJ2-1,TGTGCCAGCAGTTTCTCTATACAGGGAAACCTAATCTTGGACAATGAGCAGTTCTTC,CASSFSIQGNLILDNEQFF
NA,TRBV7-2,once,TRBJ1-2,TGTGCCAGCAGCTACCCGGGGGCGGCCTATGGCTACACCTTC,CASSYPGAAYGYTF
NA,TRBV7-2,NA,TRBJ1-5,TGTGCCAGCAGCTTAGGGGCCCCGCCAAATCAGCCCCAGCATTTT,CASSLGAPPNQPQHF
TRBD2,TRBV6-5,NA,TRBJ2-1,TGTGCCAGCAATAGCGGGAGGGGGAATGAGCAGTTCTTC,CASNSGRGNEQFF
TRBD1,TRBV5-1,NA,TRBJ2-7,TGCGCCAGCAGCGTGACAGGGTCTGGCGCCTACGAGCAGTACTTC,CASSVTGSGAYEQYF
NA,TRBV15,NA,TRBJ2-2,TGTGCCACCAGCAGAGATGTTAACGCCGGGGAGCTGTTTTTT,CATSRDVNAGELFF
NA,TRBV7-2,NA,TRBJ2-5,TGTGCCAGCAGCTTAGCGCATAGGGGGAGGGGAGAGACCCAGTACTTC,CASSLAHRGRGETQYF
NA,TRBV6-1,once,TRBJ2-3,TGTGCCAGCAGTGAAGCGCGTTCTACAGATACGCAGTATTTT,CASSEARSTDTQYF
NA,TRBV9,NA,TRBJ1-1,TGTGCCAGCAGCGTGACCCCCGCAGACACTGAAGCTTTCTTT,CASSVTPADTEAFF
NA,TRBV27,NA,TRBJ2-7,TGTGCCAGCAGTTTAAAACCGAGATCCTACGAGCAGTACTTC,CASSLKPRSYEQYF
NA,TRBV20-1,once,TRBJ2-5,TGCAGTGCTAGAGATCTAACGACCCAGTACTTC,CSARDLTTQYF
TRBD2,TRBV5-4,NA,TRBJ2-5,TGTGCCAGCAGCCCGCAGCGGGAGGGCCGAGAAGAGACCCAGTACTTC,CASSPQREGREETQYF
TRBD1,TRBV18,once,TRBJ2-7,TGTGCCAGCTCACAGGACAGGGTCTCCTACGAGCAGTACTTC,CASSQDRVSYEQYF
TRBD1,TRBV30,NA,TRBJ1-5,TGTGCCTGGAGTGTAGGGACAGAGAATCAGCCCCAGCATTTT,CAWSVGTENQPQHF
NA,TRBV6-5,NA,TRBJ1-1,TGTGCCAGCAGTCTACAGGGCTATAGGACTGAAGCTTTCTTT,CASSLQGYRTEAFF
TRBD1,TRBV10-3,NA,TRBJ2-7,TGTGCCATCAGCTTGGACAGGTCCTACGAGCAGTACTTC,CAISLDRSYEQYF
TRBD1,TRBV6-5,NA,TRBJ2-7,TGTGCCAGCAGTTACTTGCCGGGACAGGGAGGCGAGCAGTACTTC,CASSYLPGQGGEQYF
NA,TRBV9,NA,TRBJ1-2,TGTGCCAGCAGCGTAGTAGGGGCCGGTGGCTACACCTTC,CASSVVGAGGYTF
TRBD1,TRBV23-1,few,TRBJ2-1,TGCGCCAGCAGTCAATCTCCCCGGACAGGGGCCACCAATGAGCAGTTCTTC,CASSQSPRTGATNEQFF
NA,TRBV30,few,TRBJ1-1,TGTGCCTGGTCCGACGGGAACACTGAAGCTTTCTTT,CAWSDGNTEAFF
TRBD2,TRBV29-1,NA,TRBJ2-5,TGCAGCGTAGGACTAGCGGGCCCGGGGGAGACCCAGTACTTC,CSVGLAGPGETQYF
TRBD1,TRBV28,once,TRBJ1-5,TGTGCCAGCCAAGACAGGGCCGCAAATCAGCCCCAGCATTTT,CASQDRAANQPQHF
TRBD2,TRBV5-1,NA,TRBJ2-2,TGCGCCAGCAGCTCACGACTAGCGGGAGTAACCGGGGAGCTGTTTTTT,CASSSRLAGVTGELFF
TRBD2,TRBV7-2,NA,TRBJ2-2,TGTGCCAGCAGCACGGGACTAGCGGGGGGTACCGGGGAGCTGTTTTTT,CASSTGLAGGTGELFF
NA,TRBV5-1,few,TRBJ1-2,TGCGCCAGCAGCTTCAATCAGGGGATGGGTGGCTACACCTTC,CASSFNQGMGGYTF
NA,TRBV5-1,NA,TRBJ1-1,TGCGCCAGCAGCTGGGGCGGGGGGAACACTGAAGCTTTCTTT,CASSWGGGNTEAFF
TRBD1,TRBV5-6,few,TRBJ2-7,TGTGCCAGCAGCCCGCTACCGGGACAGCGTACCTACGAGCAGTACTTC,CASSPLPGQRTYEQYF
NA,TRBV28,NA,TRBJ2-7,TGTGCCAGCAAAACATACAGGGCGTACGAGCAGTACTTC,CASKTYRAYEQYF
NA,TRBV28,NA,TRBJ2-2,TGTGCCAGCAGCCCTACAGGGCGGGTCACCGGGGAGCTGTTTTTT,CASSPTGRVTGELFF
NA,TRBV5-8,NA,TRBJ1-2,TGTGCCAGCAGCTTGGGGCAGGGGTACTATGGCTACACCTTC,CASSLGQGYYGYTF
NA,TRBV13,NA,TRBJ2-3,TGTGCCAGCAGCTTCCCGGACATCTATACGCAGTATTTT,CASSFPDIYTQYF
NA,TRBV11-2,NA,TRBJ2-2,TGTGCCAGCAGCTTAGTCTCTTTGGCCGGGGAGCTGTTTTTT,CASSLVSLAGELFF